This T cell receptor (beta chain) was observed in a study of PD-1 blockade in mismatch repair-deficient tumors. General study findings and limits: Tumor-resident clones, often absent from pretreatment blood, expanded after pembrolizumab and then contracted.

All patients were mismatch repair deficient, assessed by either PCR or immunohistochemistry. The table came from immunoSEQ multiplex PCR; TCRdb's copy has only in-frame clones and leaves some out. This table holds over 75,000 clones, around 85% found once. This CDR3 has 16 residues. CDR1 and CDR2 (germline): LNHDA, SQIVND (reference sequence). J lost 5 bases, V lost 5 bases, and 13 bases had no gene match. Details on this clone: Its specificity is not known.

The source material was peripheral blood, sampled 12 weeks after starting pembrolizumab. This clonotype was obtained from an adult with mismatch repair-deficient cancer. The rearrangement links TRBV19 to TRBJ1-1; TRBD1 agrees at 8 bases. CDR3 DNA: TGTGCCAGTAGTGACAGGGGAAAACGGTCAGGGACTGAAGCTTTCTTT. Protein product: CASSDRGKRSGTEAFF.